Listed here are 8 T cell receptor beta chains from one sample, sequenced in a study of blood T cell repertoires in COVID-19. The protocol was immunoSEQ multiplex PCR, while the TCRdb copy is restricted to in-frame clones and leaves out a portion. The repertoire holds about 33,000 clones, with around nine tenths as singletons. Sequencing input: peripheral blood. The receptor set was obtained from a human donor in a cohort sampled during active COVID-19.

V and J are TRBV27 and TRBJ1-2, with D maybe TRBD1 (5 bases). Trimming removed 0 bases at V and 4 bases at J, with 12 bases between. Germline V gene sequence: CDR1 MNHEY, CDR2 SMNVEV (reference sequence). This CDR3 is built from 15 residues. CDR3 protein: CASSLSIGDGYGYTF. The CDR3 DNA follows: TGTGCCAGCAGTTTATCGATAGGGGATGGCTATGGCTACACCTTC.

The chain uses TRBV5-1 and TRBJ2-5; 14 bases match TRBD2. Losses at the gene ends were 4 bases for V and 5 bases for J; bases not matched to a gene: 4. Germline V gives CDR1 SGHRS, CDR2 YFSETQ. The CDR3 extends over 15 amino acids. CDR3 loop: CASSLGLAGGETQYF. CDR3 nucleotide sequence: TGCGCCAGCAGCCTAGGACTAGCGGGAGGCGAGACCCAGTACTTC.

The rearrangement links TRBV2 to TRBJ2-2; TRBD1 matches 10 bases. Germline assignment: CDR1 SNHLY and CDR2 FYNNEI. The junction had 3 bases not matched to a gene; V was cut back by 4 bases and J by 7 bases. CDR3 length equals 14 residues. The CDR3 loop is CASSGQGAIGELFF. For the CDR3, the DNA is TGTGCCAGCAGTGGACAGGGGGCTATCGGGGAGCTGTTTTTT.

This chain links TRBV15 with TRBJ2-6, with D perhaps matching TRBD1 (5 bases). With 2 bases removed from V and 1 base from J, the gap between germline ends came to 12 bases. Germline lookup yields CDR1 LNHNV and CDR2 YYDKDF (reference sequence). The CDR3 sequence is 17 residues long. This CDR3 is CATSRQGSYSGANVLTF. In nucleotides, the CDR3 is TGTGCCACCAGCAGACAGGGTTCCTATTCTGGGGCCAACGTCCTGACTTTC.

The V and J genes are TRBV2 and TRBJ1-6; 7 bases are shared with TRBD1. Germline values: CDR1 SNHLY, CDR2 FYNNEI. Losses at the gene ends were 6 bases for V and 6 bases for J; bases not matched to a gene: 8. The CDR3 runs to 15 residues. CDR3 in amino acids: CASRRQGPLNSPLHF. In nucleotides, the CDR3 is TGTGCCAGCAGGAGACAGGGCCCACTTAATTCACCCCTCCACTTT.

The chain links TRBV6-2 or TRBV6-3 to TRBJ2-1; possibly TRBD2 for D (5 bases). Germline CDR1 is MNHEY and CDR2 is SVGEGT. Trimming took off 5 bases at V and 2 bases at J, with 10 bases between the two ends. The length of the CDR3 is 14 residues. The CDR3 DNA sequence: TGTGCCAGCAGTACGAGCGGCACCTACAATGAGCAGTTCTTC. Its translation: CASSTSGTYNEQFF.

The genes are TRBV3-1 (or the pseudogene TRBV3-2) and TRBJ2-5, with D possibly matching TRBD2 (6 bases). Germline CDR1 is LGHDT and CDR2 is YNNKEL (reference sequence). The CDR3 runs 15 residues. V lost 2 bases to trimming and J lost 4 bases, with 14 bases between them. The CDR3 DNA is TGTGCCAGCAGCCAAAGGGCTAGCGTCCCAGAGACCCAGTACTTC. It encodes CASSQRASVPETQYF.

The chain has TRBV30 and TRBJ2-5; D might be TRBD1 (6 bases). This CDR3 is built from 18 residues. The V gene's germline CDR1 is GTSNPN and CDR2 SVGIG (reference sequence). Trimming took 0 bases from V and 0 from J, leaving 20 bases between them. In DNA form, the CDR3 reads TGTGCCTGGAGTGTGGGACACTTTTGGGGACAAGACCAAGAGACCCAGTACTTC. Protein: CAWSVGHFWGQDQETQYF.